This TCR beta chain is from a study of monozygotic twins with cystic fibrosis. Comments on this clone: Its antigen is still unknown.

Broader study findings: Monozygotic CF twins shared more identical nucleotide clonotypes than unrelated patients.

Assay used: immunoSEQ multiplex PCR; TCRdb lists only in-frame clones, some missing. In the table there are about 36,000 clones, approximately 80% of which are singletons. Deletions cut 5 bases from V and 5 bases from J, with 10 bases between. The CDR3 runs to 13 residues. Germline V gene lookup returns CDR1 MNHEY and CDR2 SMNVEV (reference sequence). This rearrangement joins TRBV27 to TRBJ2-1; no firm D call. The source material was blood. This sequence originates from a girl aged 2 to 9 with cystic fibrosis. The CDR3 is CASSPYPHNEQFF. The CDR3, as DNA: TGTGCCAGCAGTCCCTACCCTCACAATGAGCAGTTCTTC.